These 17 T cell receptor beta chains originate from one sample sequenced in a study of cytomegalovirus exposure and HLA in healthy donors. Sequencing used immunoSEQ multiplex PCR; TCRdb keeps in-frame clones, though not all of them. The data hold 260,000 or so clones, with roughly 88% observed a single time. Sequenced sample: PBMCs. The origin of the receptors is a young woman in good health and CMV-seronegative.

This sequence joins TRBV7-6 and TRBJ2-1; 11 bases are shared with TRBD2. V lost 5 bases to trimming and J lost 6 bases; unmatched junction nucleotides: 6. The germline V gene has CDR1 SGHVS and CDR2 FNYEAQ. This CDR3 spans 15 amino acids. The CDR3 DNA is TGTGCCAGCAGCCCACCGGGACTAGCGGCCAATGAGCAGTTCTTC. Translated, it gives CASSPPGLAANEQFF.

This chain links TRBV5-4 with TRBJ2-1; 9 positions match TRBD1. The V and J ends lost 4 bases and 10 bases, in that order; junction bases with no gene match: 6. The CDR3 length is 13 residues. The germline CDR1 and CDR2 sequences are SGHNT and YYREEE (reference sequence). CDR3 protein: CASSDRGSGEQFF. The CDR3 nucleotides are TGTGCCAGCAGCGACAGGGGGTCGGGGGAGCAGTTCTTC.

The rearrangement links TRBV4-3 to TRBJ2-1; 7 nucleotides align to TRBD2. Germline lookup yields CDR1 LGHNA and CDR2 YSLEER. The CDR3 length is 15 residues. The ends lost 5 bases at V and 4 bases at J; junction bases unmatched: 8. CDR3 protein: CASSVGRAAYNEQFF. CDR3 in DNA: TGCGCCAGCAGCGTGGGGAGGGCCGCTTACAATGAGCAGTTCTTC.

Here the CDR3 reads CASSSISMGGYTF. CDR3 nucleotide sequence: TGTGCCAGCAGTTCGATTTCCATGGGCGGCTACACCTTC. The chain has TRBV27 and TRBJ1-2; D call uncertain. Germline loops: CDR1 MNHEY, CDR2 SMNVEV (reference sequence). V was shortened by 4 bases and J by 8 bases, with 14 bases between the two germline ends. This CDR3 contains 13 residues.

DNA for the CDR3: TGTGCCAGCAGCTTTGGTGGAGGGACGCAGTATTTT. This encodes CASSFGGGTQYF. This sequence joins TRBV7-3 and TRBJ2-3; D is perhaps TRBD2 (6 bases). The germline CDR1 and CDR2 sequences are SGHTA and FQGTGA. Trimming pared 3 bases from V and 9 bases from J, leaving 10 bases between. The CDR3 length is 12 residues.

CDR3 nucleotides: TGCGCCAGCAGCCAAAGACAGGAAGCGCCCTTGCGGAGCTCGGAGCAGTACTTC. Protein product: CASSQRQEAPLRSSEQYF. V gene TRBV5-1 combines with J gene TRBJ2-7; D is possibly TRBD1 (6 bases). From germline, CDR1 is SGHRS and CDR2 YFSETQ. V gave up 4 bases and J gave up 7 bases, with 30 bases separating them. The CDR3 has 18 residues.

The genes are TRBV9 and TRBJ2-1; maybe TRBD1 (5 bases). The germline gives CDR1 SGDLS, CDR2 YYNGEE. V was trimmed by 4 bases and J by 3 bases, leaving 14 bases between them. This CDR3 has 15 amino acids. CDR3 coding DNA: TGTGCCAGCAGCCCAGACAGTCGCGACTACAATGAGCAGTTCTTC. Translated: CASSPDSRDYNEQFF.

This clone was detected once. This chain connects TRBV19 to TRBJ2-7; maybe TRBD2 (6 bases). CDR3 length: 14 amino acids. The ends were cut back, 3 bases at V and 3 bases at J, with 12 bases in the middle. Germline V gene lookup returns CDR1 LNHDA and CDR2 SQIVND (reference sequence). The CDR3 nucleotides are TGTGCCAGTAGTATTCTTGGGGGGAACTACGAGCAGTACTTC. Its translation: CASSILGGNYEQYF.

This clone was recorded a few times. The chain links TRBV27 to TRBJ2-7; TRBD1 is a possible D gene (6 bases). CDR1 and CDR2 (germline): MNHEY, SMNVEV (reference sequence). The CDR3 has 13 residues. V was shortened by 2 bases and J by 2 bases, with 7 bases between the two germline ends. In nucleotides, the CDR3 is TGTGCCAGCAGTTTACAGGGGCCCTACGAGCAGTACTTC. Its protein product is CASSLQGPYEQYF.

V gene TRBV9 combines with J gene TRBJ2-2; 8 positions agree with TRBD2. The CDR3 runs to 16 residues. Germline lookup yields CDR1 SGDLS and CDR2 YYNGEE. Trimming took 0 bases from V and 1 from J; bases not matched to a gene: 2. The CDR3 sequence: CASSVDGTRNTGELFF. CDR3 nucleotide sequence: TGTGCCAGCAGCGTAGATGGGACTAGGAACACCGGGGAGCTGTTTTTT.

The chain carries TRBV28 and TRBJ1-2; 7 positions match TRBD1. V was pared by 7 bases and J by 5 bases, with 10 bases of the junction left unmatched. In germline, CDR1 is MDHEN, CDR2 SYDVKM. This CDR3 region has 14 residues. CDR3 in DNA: TGTGCCAGCATCCCCCAACAGGGGAGGTATGGCTACACCTTC. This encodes CASIPQQGRYGYTF.

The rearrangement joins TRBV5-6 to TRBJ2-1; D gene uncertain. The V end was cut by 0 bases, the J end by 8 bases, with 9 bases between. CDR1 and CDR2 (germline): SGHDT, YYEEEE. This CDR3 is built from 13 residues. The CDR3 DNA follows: TGTGCCAGCAGCTTGGCCGGAGCTGATGAGCAGTTCTTC. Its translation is CASSLAGADEQFF. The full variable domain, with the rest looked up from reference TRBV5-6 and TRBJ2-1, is DAGVTQSPTHLIKTRGQQVTLRCSPKSGHDTVSWYQQALGQGPQFIFQYYEEEERQRGNFPDRFSGHQFPNYSSELNVNALLLGDSALYLCASSLAGADEQFFGPGTRLTVL.

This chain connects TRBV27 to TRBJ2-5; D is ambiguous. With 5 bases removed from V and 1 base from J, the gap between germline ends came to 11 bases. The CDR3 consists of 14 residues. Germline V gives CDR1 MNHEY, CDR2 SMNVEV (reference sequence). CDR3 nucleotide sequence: TGTGCCAGCAGTCCGAACAGAATCCAAGAGACCCAGTACTTC. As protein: CASSPNRIQETQYF.

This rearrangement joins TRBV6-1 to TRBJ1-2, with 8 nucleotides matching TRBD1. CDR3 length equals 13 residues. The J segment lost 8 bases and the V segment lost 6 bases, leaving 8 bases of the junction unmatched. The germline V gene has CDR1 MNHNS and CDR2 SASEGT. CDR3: CASRPGQVGGYTF. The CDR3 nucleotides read TGTGCCAGCAGGCCGGGACAGGTCGGGGGCTACACCTTC.

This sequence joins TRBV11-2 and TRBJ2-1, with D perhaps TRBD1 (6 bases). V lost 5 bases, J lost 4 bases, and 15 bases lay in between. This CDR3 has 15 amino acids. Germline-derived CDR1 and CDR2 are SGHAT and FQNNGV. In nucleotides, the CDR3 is TGTGCCAGCAGCCAGGGGCGGCAATTTTACAATGAGCAGTTCTTC. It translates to CASSQGRQFYNEQFF.

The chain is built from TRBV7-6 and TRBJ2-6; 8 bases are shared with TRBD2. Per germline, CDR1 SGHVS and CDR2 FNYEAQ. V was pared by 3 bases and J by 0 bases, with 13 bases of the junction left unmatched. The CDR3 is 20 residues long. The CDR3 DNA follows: TGTGCCAGCAGCTTCGGTGCGGGGGGAGGTCCTCACTCTGGGGCCAACGTCCTGACTTTC. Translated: CASSFGAGGGPHSGANVLTF. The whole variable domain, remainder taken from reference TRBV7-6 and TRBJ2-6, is GAGVSQSPRYKVTKRGQDVALRCDPISGHVSLYWYRQALGQGPEFLTYFNYEAQQDKSGLPNDRFSAERPEGSISTLTIQRTEQRDSAMYRCASSFGAGGGPHSGANVLTFGAGSRLTVL.

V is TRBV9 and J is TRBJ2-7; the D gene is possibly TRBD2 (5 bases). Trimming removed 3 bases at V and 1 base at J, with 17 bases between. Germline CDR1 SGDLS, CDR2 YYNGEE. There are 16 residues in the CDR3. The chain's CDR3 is CASSARALGSSYEQYF. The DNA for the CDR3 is TGTGCCAGCAGCGCCCGTGCCTTAGGGAGTTCCTACGAGCAGTACTTC.